The following is a T cell receptor (beta chain) sequence with its context. The antigen remains undetermined. The record originates from a study of metastatic and nonmetastatic thyroid tumors. Study-level information: Repertoire comparison spanned blood and tumor or nodule tissue of malignant and benign thyroid patients.

Before thyroid surgery, none of the patients had received any treatment. In the authors' workflow: In papillary thyroid cancer, a distant-metastasis classifier was built using CDR3 differences across clinicopathological groups. TCRdb re-clonotyped the PCR reads through MiXCR. TCRdb, rather than the study authors, made the V and J calls. The table records about 36,000 clones, around 20% of them present only once. Overall study results and limits: A significant increase in TCR beta diversity was reportedly seen in malignant thyroid tumors relative to benign nodules, in blood and tumor.

The CDR3 has 14 amino acids. Germline V gene lookup returns CDR1 SGHRS and CDR2 YFSETQ. Trimming cost V 0 bases and J 3 bases, with 9 bases left between them. The receptor was isolated from a female donor with papillary thyroid cancer or a benign thyroid nodule (not recorded which). Some clones in this sample may be carry-over from other donors' samples. The rearrangement links TRBV5-1 to TRBJ1-1; D uncertain. Specimen: blood. The CDR3: CASSLGRFDTEAFF. The CDR3 DNA follows: TGCGCCAGCAGCTTGGGTCGTTTTGACACTGAAGCTTTCTTT.